This T cell receptor (beta chain) was obtained from a study of cytomegalovirus exposure and HLA in healthy donors. Overall study findings and caveats: Reports described diagnosis of cytomegalovirus status by the classifier as highly specific and sensitive. As was reported, the HLA-A and HLA-B alleles of most subjects were accurately predicted from TCR beta sequences.

This CDR3 comprises 12 residues. CDR1 and CDR2 from the germline V gene are MDHEN and SYDVKM. Between the trimmed V and J ends, which lost 4 bases and 6 bases, there was a span of 7 bases. This clone was observed a handful of times. Its antigen is unidentified. Each donor was nominally healthy when sampled (though unrecorded immune exposures were likely). Amplification used 60 Vbeta primers and 13 Jbeta primers. The assay was immunoSEQ multiplex PCR, and TCRdb's table has in-frame clones only and misses some. The data show over 65,000 clones, with roughly four fifths seen just once and around 6.3% held by the top ten.

The rearrangement joins TRBV28 to TRBJ1-3, with D possibly being TRBD1 (5 bases). Material for sequencing was PBMCs. The source is a human donor in good health. CDR3 in DNA: TGTGCCAGCAGTTCACAGGAAAACACCATATATTTT. It specifies CASSSQENTIYF.